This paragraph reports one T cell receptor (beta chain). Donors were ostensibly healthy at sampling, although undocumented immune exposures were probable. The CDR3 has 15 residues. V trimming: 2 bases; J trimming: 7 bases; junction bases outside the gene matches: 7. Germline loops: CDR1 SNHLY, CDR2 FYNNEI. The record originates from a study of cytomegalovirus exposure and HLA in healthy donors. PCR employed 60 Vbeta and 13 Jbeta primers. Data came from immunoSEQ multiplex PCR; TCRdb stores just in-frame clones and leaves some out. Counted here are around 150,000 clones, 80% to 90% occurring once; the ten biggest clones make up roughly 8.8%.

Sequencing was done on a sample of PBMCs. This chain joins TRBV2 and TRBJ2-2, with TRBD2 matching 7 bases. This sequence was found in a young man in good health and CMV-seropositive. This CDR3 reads CASSEPPWGGGELFF. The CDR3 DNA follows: TGTGCCAGCAGTGAACCACCCTGGGGGGGCGGGGAGCTGTTTTTT.